These 18 T cell receptor beta chains share one sample of origin, sequenced in a study of shared clonotypes between healthy human individuals. Libraries were prepared by immunoSEQ multiplex PCR; TCRdb keeps only in-frame clonotypes and omits some of them. The sample lists 1.5 million to 2.5 million clones, less than 95% occurring once. Naivety among CD8 cells was defined by CD45RO negativity and positive CCR7 selection, thereby excluding terminally differentiated effector memory CD45RA+ cells. Sequencing was carried out using naive CD8+ T cells sorted from blood. Every receptor here comes from a young man in good health.

In this sample, this clone turned up once. This chain connects TRBV9 to TRBJ2-1; 10 nucleotides agree with TRBD2. Germline CDR1 is SGDLS and CDR2 is YYNGEE. The CDR3 loop spans 16 amino acids. After removal of 3 bases from V and 6 bases from J, the junction contained 9 bases not matched to a gene. DNA for the CDR3: TGTGCCAGCAGCGCGAGACTAGCGGGCCCCACCAATGAGCAGTTCTTC. It encodes CASSARLAGPTNEQFF.

The V and J genes are TRBV27 and TRBJ1-2; 9 nucleotides align to TRBD1. This CDR3 is built from 18 residues. Per the germline V gene, CDR1 is MNHEY and CDR2 is SMNVEV (reference sequence). Unmatched junction bases numbered 15, after V lost 3 bases and J lost 4 bases. CDR3 protein: CASSFWVDRGQYGYGYTF. Written as DNA, the CDR3 is TGTGCCAGCAGTTTTTGGGTGGACAGGGGCCAATACGGCTATGGCTACACCTTC.

This sequence joins TRBV16 and TRBJ1-2; D is unclear. The germline V and J ends were trimmed by 0 bases and 5 bases, with 10 bases remaining between them. Per germline, CDR1 KGHSY and CDR2 FQNENV. The CDR3 consists of 14 residues. Here the CDR3 reads CASSQSSGSYGYTF. The CDR3 DNA follows: TGTGCCAGCAGCCAATCTTCGGGATCTTATGGCTACACCTTC.

This sequence joins TRBV27 and TRBJ2-6; 9 bases map to TRBD1. The V and J ends lost 2 bases and 0 bases, in that order; junction bases with no gene match: 8. Germline values: CDR1 MNHEY, CDR2 SMNVEV (reference sequence). This CDR3 is 19 amino acids long. The DNA of the CDR3 is TGTGCCAGCAGTTTAGGCTGGGGACAGGGCAGCTCTGGGGCCAACGTCCTGACTTTC. Residues: CASSLGWGQGSSGANVLTF.

V usage is TRBV6-6 and J usage is TRBJ1-6, with TRBD1 as a possible D gene (5 bases). CDR1 is MNHNY and CDR2 is SVGAGI in the germline V gene (reference sequence). V was trimmed by 2 bases and J by 6 bases, leaving 14 bases between them. The CDR3 is 16 residues long. The CDR3 sequence: CASSYMGELGNSPLHF. CDR3 DNA: TGTGCCAGCAGTTACATGGGGGAACTGGGTAATTCACCCCTCCACTTT.

This chain links TRBV28 with TRBJ2-3, with 8 positions matching TRBD2. This CDR3 is 14 amino acids long. The germline gives CDR1 MDHEN, CDR2 SYDVKM. The trim removed 6 bases at V and 6 bases at J, leaving 8 bases unmatched. CDR3 coding DNA: TGTGCCAGCAGCCAGGAAGCGGGGGTGGATACGCAGTATTTT. This gives the protein CASSQEAGVDTQYF.

Note on this clone: This CDR3 is also generated by other DNA sequences in the sample. V and J are TRBV5-4 and TRBJ1-3; D is unresolved. The CDR3 is 14 amino acids. V was cut by 0 bases and J by 4 bases, with 8 bases left in between. The germline CDR1 and CDR2 sequences are SGHNT and YYREEE (reference sequence). CDR3 sequence reads: CASSLGGSGNTIYF. The CDR3 nucleotides read TGTGCCAGCAGCTTGGGGGGTTCGGGAAACACCATATATTTT.

This clone was counted a few times. The rearrangement links TRBV5-6 to TRBJ1-1; D remains unclear. Germline CDR1 SGHDT, CDR2 YYEEEE. V lost 0 bases and J 8 bases, leaving 8 bases between the germline ends. This CDR3 comprises 12 residues. The chain's CDR3 is CASSLVMGEAFF. Here the CDR3 DNA reads TGTGCCAGCAGCTTGGTCATGGGAGAAGCTTTCTTT.

This sequence joins TRBV7-9 and TRBJ2-1; D uncertain. The CDR3 loop spans 15 amino acids. The germline CDR1 and CDR2 sequences are SEHNR and FQNEAQ (reference sequence). V was clipped by 1 base and J by 4 bases, with 11 bases between them. The CDR3 bases are TGTGCCAGCAGCTTAGACGGCAACCTATACAATGAGCAGTTCTTC. This translates into CASSLDGNLYNEQFF.

The chain has TRBV7-2 and TRBJ2-7; 7 nucleotides align to TRBD1. The V gene's germline CDR1 is SGHTA and CDR2 FQGNSA. The CDR3 length is 13 residues. The V segment lost 5 bases and the J segment 3 bases; nucleotides outside the gene matches: 4. In DNA form, the CDR3 reads TGTGCCAGCAGCAAGGGACAGAACTACGAGCAGTACTTC. Protein: CASSKGQNYEQYF. Full variable domain (rest looked up from reference TRBV7-2 and TRBJ2-7): GAGVSQSPSNKVTEKGKDVELRCDPISGHTALYWYRQSLGQGLEFLIYFQGNSAPDKSGLPSDRFSAERTGGSVSTLTIQRTQQEDSAVYLCASSKGQNYEQYFGPGTRLTVT.

This clone was counted a single time. The chain uses TRBV4-3 and TRBJ2-1; unclear D gene. The ends were cut back, 0 bases at V and 4 bases at J, with 13 bases in the middle. The CDR3 extends over 16 amino acids. Germline V CDR1 and CDR2: LGHNA, YSLEER. The CDR3 DNA sequence: TGCGCCAGCAGCCAAGATCGAACCCTAGTTTACAATGAGCAGTTCTTC. It encodes CASSQDRTLVYNEQFF.

The V and J genes are TRBV5-1 and TRBJ2-7; 9 bases agree with TRBD1. This CDR3 has 15 amino acids. The V gene's germline CDR1 is SGHRS and CDR2 YFSETQ. V shed 0 bases and J 3 bases; nucleotides not matched to a gene: 4. The CDR3 spells CASSLGDREYYEQYF. CDR3 nucleotide sequence: TGCGCCAGCAGCTTGGGGGACAGGGAATACTACGAGCAGTACTTC.

This clone appeared once. This sequence joins TRBV5-4 and TRBJ1-1; D remains ambiguous. V was trimmed by 0 bases and J by 0 bases, leaving 12 bases between them. CDR3 length: 16 amino acids. The germline V gene encodes CDR1 SGHNT and CDR2 YYREEE (reference sequence). The CDR3 DNA is TGTGCCAGCAGCTTGGATCAGAATTTCATGAACACTGAAGCTTTCTTT. Residues: CASSLDQNFMNTEAFF.

In nucleotides, the CDR3 is TGTGCCAGCAGCTTAGATGGCCGGCAGTACTTC. It yields the protein CASSLDGRQYF. The rearrangement joins TRBV7-2 to TRBJ2-4, with D uncertain. Trimming left V 1 base short and J 13 bases short, with 8 bases between. This CDR3 has 11 amino acids. CDR1 is SGHTA and CDR2 is FQGNSA in the germline V gene.

In regard to this clone: This CDR3 is also generated by other DNA sequences in the sample. This sequence joins TRBV7-9 and TRBJ2-5; possibly TRBD2 for D (5 bases). Germline V gene sequence: CDR1 SEHNR, CDR2 FQNEAQ (reference sequence). CDR3 size: 13 residues. V gave up 0 bases and J gave up 4 bases, with 6 bases separating them. Here the CDR3 DNA reads TGTGCCAGCAGCTTAGCGGGGAGAGAGACCCAGTACTTC. Protein product: CASSLAGRETQYF.

This chain links TRBV14 with TRBJ2-3; TRBD2 is a possible D gene (7 bases). V was cut by 4 bases and J by 5 bases, with 10 bases left in between. The CDR3 is made up of 13 amino acids. Germline loops: CDR1 SGHDN, CDR2 FVKESK. CDR3 region: CASSRGGVDTQYF. CDR3 nucleotides: TGTGCCAGCAGCCGGGGGGGCGTAGATACGCAGTATTTT.

In regard to this clone: Other DNA variants within this sample encode the same CDR3. This chain joins TRBV30 and TRBJ2-3; D is uncertain. Germline assignment: CDR1 GTSNPN and CDR2 SVGIG (reference sequence). The CDR3 covers 12 residues. The V gene lost 3 bases and the J gene lost 6 bases, with 10 bases spanning the gap. The CDR3 DNA sequence: TGTGCCTGGAGCCCCACGACCGATACGCAGTATTTT. Its translation is CAWSPTTDTQYF.

A word on this clone: This specimen includes other DNA sequences encoding the same CDR3. V gene TRBV7-9 combines with J gene TRBJ2-7; D tentatively fits TRBD1 or TRBD2 (5 bases each). V dropped 5 bases and J dropped 4 bases, with 12 bases sitting between them. The V gene's germline CDR1 is SEHNR and CDR2 FQNEAQ (reference sequence). This CDR3 has 13 amino acids. This CDR3 reads CASSPRDGYEQYF. As DNA, the CDR3 is TGTGCCAGCAGCCCGAGGGACGGATACGAGCAGTACTTC. Full variable domain (outside the CDR3, taken from reference TRBV7-9 and TRBJ2-7): DTGVSQNPRHKITKRGQNVTFRCDPISEHNRLYWYRQTLGQGPEFLTYFQNEAQLEKSRLLSDRFSAERPKGSFSTLEIQRTEQGDSAMYLCASSPRDGYEQYFGPGTRLTVT.